This T cell receptor (beta chain) derives from a study of CD8 T cell repertoires and HIV-1 epitope variants. Study-wide context: Twenty-five autologous and known Gag and Nef epitope variant peptides each stimulated T cells separately. The baseline condition was 1M T cells left uncultured. Study-wide points: No clonotypes responded to the TAALDMSHF plasma variant; roughly five recognized KF9, one HW9.

Measured with immunoSEQ multiplex PCR; TCRdb has only the in-frame clones, and not every one. The repertoire holds 3,000 to 4,000 clones, with roughly 71% as singletons. Comments on this clone: The antigen is undetermined.

The CDR3 length is 14 residues. Germline V lookup: CDR1 SGHKS, CDR2 YYEKEE (reference sequence). V lost 0 bases and J lost 6, with 13 bases in between. Material for sequencing was cultured CD8+ T cells derived from PBMCs. The chain joins TRBV5-5 to TRBJ2-7, with D perhaps TRBD1 (5 bases). This sequence was found in a male donor with HIV. The CDR3 nucleotides are TGTGCCAGCAGCTTGGAAGCATATCAGGGCGAGCAGTACTTC. It specifies CASSLEAYQGEQYF. Complete variable domain (other parts from reference TRBV5-5 and TRBJ2-7): DAGVTQSPTHLIKTRGQQVTLRCSPISGHKSVSWYQQVLGQGPQFIFQYYEKEERGRGNFPDRFSARQFPNYSSELNVNALLLGDSALYLCASSLEAYQGEQYFGPGTRLTVT.